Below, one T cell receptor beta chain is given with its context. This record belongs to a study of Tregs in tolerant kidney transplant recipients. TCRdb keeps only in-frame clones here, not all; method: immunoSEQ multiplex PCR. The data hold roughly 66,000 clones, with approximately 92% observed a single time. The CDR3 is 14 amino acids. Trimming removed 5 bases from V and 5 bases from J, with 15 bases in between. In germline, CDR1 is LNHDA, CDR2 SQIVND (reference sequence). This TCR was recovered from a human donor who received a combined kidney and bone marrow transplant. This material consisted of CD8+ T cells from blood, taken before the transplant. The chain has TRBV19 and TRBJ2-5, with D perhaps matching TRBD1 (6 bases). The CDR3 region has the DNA TGTGCCAGTAGTGTACAGGGCAGGGTGGAGACCCAGTACTTC. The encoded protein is CASSVQGRVETQYF.